This TCR beta chain was identified in a study of cytomegalovirus exposure and HLA in healthy donors. Study observations and caveats: It was taken for granted in presence/absence analyses that sequencing depth across donors was roughly uniform. A missense DCLRE1C variant was associated with V- and J-gene trimming of TCR beta chains in a later analysis, and an independent cohort replicated the association. High specificity and sensitivity for cytomegalovirus status were reported for the classifier.

The CDR3 totals 16 residues. CDR1 and CDR2 from the germline V gene are SGHTA and FQGTGA. The trim removed 3 bases at V and 5 bases at J, leaving 12 bases unmatched. As regards this clone: What it recognizes is unknown.

The PCR ran on 60 Vbeta and 13 Jbeta primers. Assay used: immunoSEQ multiplex PCR; TCRdb lists only in-frame clones, some missing. The profile covers around 200,000 clones, with 70% to 80% appearing a single time and around a sixth taken by the ten largest. The chain links TRBV7-3 to TRBJ2-5, with 7 positions matching TRBD1. The sequenced sample consisted of PBMCs. This clonotype was sampled from a man aged 35 to 55 in good health and CMV-seronegative. CDR3 sequence: CASSFPGQAAKETQYF. The CDR3, as DNA: TGTGCCAGCAGCTTCCCAGGACAGGCGGCAAAGGAGACCCAGTACTTC.